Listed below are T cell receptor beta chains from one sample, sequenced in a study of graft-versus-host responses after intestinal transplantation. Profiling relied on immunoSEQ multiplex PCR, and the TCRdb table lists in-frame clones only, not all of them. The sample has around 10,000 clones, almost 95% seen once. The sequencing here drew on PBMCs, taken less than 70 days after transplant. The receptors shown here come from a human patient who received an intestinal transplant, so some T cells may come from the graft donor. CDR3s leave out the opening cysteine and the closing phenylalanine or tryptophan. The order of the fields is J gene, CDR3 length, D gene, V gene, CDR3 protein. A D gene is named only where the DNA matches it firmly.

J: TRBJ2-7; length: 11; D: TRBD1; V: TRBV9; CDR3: ASSGGGTYEQY
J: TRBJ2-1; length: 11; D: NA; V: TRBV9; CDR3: ASSQGWRNEQF
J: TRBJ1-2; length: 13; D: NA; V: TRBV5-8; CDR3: ASSLAAGANYGYT
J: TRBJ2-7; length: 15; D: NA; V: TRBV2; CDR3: ASSEAPLEARVYEQY
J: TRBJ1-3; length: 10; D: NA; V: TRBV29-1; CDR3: SVQGSGNTIY
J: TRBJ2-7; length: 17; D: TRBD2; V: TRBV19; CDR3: ASSIYGTSGWKSSYEQY
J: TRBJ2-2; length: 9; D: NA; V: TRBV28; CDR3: ASTYTGELF
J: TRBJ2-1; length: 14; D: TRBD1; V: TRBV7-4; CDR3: ASSPRTGPSYNEQF
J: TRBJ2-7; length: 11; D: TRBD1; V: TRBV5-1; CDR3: ASSRDRGYEQY
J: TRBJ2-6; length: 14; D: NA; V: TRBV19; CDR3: ASSTDKFSGANVLT
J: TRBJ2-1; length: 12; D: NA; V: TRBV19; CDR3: ASSMSGGYNEQF
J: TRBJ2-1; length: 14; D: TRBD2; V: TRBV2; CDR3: ASSARLADSYNEQF
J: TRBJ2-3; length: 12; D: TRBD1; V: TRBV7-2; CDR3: ASSWTGGTDTQY
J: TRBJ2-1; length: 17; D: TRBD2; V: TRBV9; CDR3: ASSGFSTPSGRQYNEQF
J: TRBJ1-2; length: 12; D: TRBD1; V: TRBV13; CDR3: ASAQGTANYGYT